A single sample is the source of the 31 T cell receptor beta chains below, sequenced in a study of blood T cell repertoires in COVID-19. Using immunoSEQ multiplex PCR, the repertoire was profiled, and TCRdb retains in-frame clones only, with some absent. Of a few hundred thousand clones listed, 88% are singletons. Sequences were obtained from PBMCs or T cells enriched from blood (not recorded which). Every receptor here comes from a woman in her 30s who had been exposed to COVID-19.

This chain joins TRBV5-1 and TRBJ1-6, with 8 nucleotides matching TRBD1. Germline V gives CDR1 SGHRS, CDR2 YFSETQ. The length of the CDR3 is 14 residues. V lost 4 bases to trimming and J lost 9 bases; unmatched junction nucleotides: 6. The CDR3 DNA reads TGCGCCAGCAGCACGACAGGGGAAATTTCACCCCTCCACTTT. Its protein is CASSTTGEISPLHF.

As concerns this clone: The same CDR3 arises from other DNA sequences in this sample as well. The chain employs TRBV15 and TRBJ2-1; a weak D match, TRBD1 (6 bases). The CDR3 totals 13 residues. Germline values: CDR1 LNHNV, CDR2 YYDKDF (reference sequence). V lost 0 bases and J lost 7, with 7 bases in between. In DNA, the CDR3 is TGTGCCACCAGCAGAGATAGGGGGAATGAGCAGTTCTTC. Its protein product is CATSRDRGNEQFF.

This clone was found once. This chain uses TRBV16 with TRBJ1-2; weak D call: TRBD1 (6 bases). The CDR3 loop spans 17 amino acids. V was clipped by 4 bases and J by 1 base, with 19 bases between them. Germline assignment: CDR1 KGHSY and CDR2 FQNENV. The CDR3 bases are TGTGCCAGCAGCCCTATCTCCGGGACACTCGTTAACTATGGCTACACCTTC. Protein product: CASSPISGTLVNYGYTF.

The chain carries TRBV12-3 or TRBV12-4 and TRBJ2-3, with 9 bases fitting TRBD2. V was pared by 5 bases and J by 9 bases, with 3 bases of the junction left unmatched. There are 12 residues in the CDR3. CDR3 residues: CASSPSGRTQYF. CDR3 DNA: TGTGCCAGCAGTCCCAGCGGGAGGACGCAGTATTTT.

The rearrangement uses TRBV5-4 and TRBJ2-1, with D hard to call. Germline CDR1 reads SGHNT; CDR2 reads YYREEE (reference sequence). Trimming took 2 bases from V and 5 from J, leaving 11 bases between them. The CDR3 runs to 14 residues. The CDR3 coding sequence is TGTGCCAGCAGCTTCCTGACTGAGGACAATGAGCAGTTCTTC. This sequence encodes CASSFLTEDNEQFF.

The chain carries TRBV24-1 and TRBJ2-4; 9 positions agree with TRBD1. Germline-derived CDR1 and CDR2 are KGHDR and SFDVKD. V was pared by 2 bases and J by 0 bases, with 1 base of the junction left unmatched. CDR3 length: 16 amino acids. The CDR3: CATSDSTGGAKNIQYF. CDR3 sequence (DNA): TGTGCCACCAGTGATTCGACAGGGGGAGCCAAAAACATTCAGTACTTC.

The V and J genes are TRBV28 and TRBJ2-2, with D perhaps TRBD2 (6 bases). Germline CDR1 reads MDHEN; CDR2 reads SYDVKM. CDR3 length: 16 amino acids. V lost 3 bases and J lost 3, with 14 bases in between. CDR3 bases: TGTGCCAGCAGTTTTTACGGGAGTTCGTACACCGGGGAGCTGTTTTTT. It encodes CASSFYGSSYTGELFF.

The chain uses TRBV30 and TRBJ2-5; 9 nucleotides align to TRBD1. The germline gives CDR1 GTSNPN, CDR2 SVGIG (reference sequence). V lost 8 bases, J lost 5 bases, and 6 bases stayed unmatched. The CDR3 length is 12 residues. This CDR3 is CARTGGGETQYF. The CDR3 DNA follows: TGTGCCAGAACAGGGGGCGGGGAGACCCAGTACTTC.

The chain has TRBV2 and TRBJ1-2; TRBD1 matches 7 bases. The germline V gene encodes CDR1 SNHLY and CDR2 FYNNEI. Losses at the gene ends were 2 bases for V and 7 bases for J; bases not matched to a gene: 13. The CDR3 contains 16 residues. The CDR3 reads CASSELGIGGAGGYTF. CDR3 DNA sequence: TGTGCCAGCAGTGAATTGGGAATAGGGGGCGCGGGTGGCTACACCTTC.

The CDR3: CASSQAGLGQGDYEQYF. CDR3 in DNA: TGTGCCAGCAGCCAAGCAGGTTTGGGACAGGGGGATTACGAGCAGTACTTC. This chain connects TRBV4-2 to TRBJ2-7; the match to TRBD1 covers 11 bases. From germline, CDR1 is LGHNA and CDR2 YNFKEQ. CDR3 length equals 17 residues. The junction had 9 bases not matched to a gene; V was cut back by 1 base and J by 4 bases.

This clone was seen a handful of times. The rearrangement links TRBV30 to TRBJ1-2; D is unclear. In germline, CDR1 is GTSNPN, CDR2 SVGIG (reference sequence). The V end lost 2 bases, the J end lost 4 bases, and 11 bases lay between the germline ends. The CDR3 consists of 13 residues. CDR3 residues: CAWSIPHSYGYTF. In DNA form, the CDR3 reads TGTGCCTGGAGTATCCCCCACAGCTATGGCTACACCTTC.

The chain has TRBV28 and TRBJ1-6; tentative D call: TRBD1 (6 bases). Germline V gene sequence: CDR1 MDHEN, CDR2 SYDVKM. The CDR3 has 18 amino acids. The V and J ends lost 1 base and 2 bases respectively, with 15 bases between them. The CDR3 nucleotides read TGTGCCAGCAGTTTATCCTCAGGGGTGAGCCCCTATAATTCACCCCTCCACTTT. As protein: CASSLSSGVSPYNSPLHF. Full variable domain (rest looked up from reference TRBV28 and TRBJ1-6): DVKVTQSSRYLVKRTGEKVFLECVQDMDHENMFWYRQDPGLGLRLIYFSYDVKMKEKGDIPEGYSVSREKKERFSLILESASTNQTSMYLCASSLSSGVSPYNSPLHFGNGTRLTVT.

The V gene is TRBV24-1, the J gene TRBJ1-4; D gene unclear. The CDR3 spans 14 residues. The V end was cut by 5 bases, the J end by 0 bases, with 6 bases between. CDR1 and CDR2 (germline): KGHDR, SFDVKD. CDR3 sequence: CATSGGATNEKLFF. The CDR3 DNA is TGTGCCACCAGTGGGGGAGCAACTAATGAAAAACTGTTTTTT.

The chain links TRBV13 to TRBJ1-1, with 9 bases identical to TRBD1. This CDR3 is 20 amino acids long. With V trimmed by 5 bases and J by 0 bases, 19 bases remained unmatched. Per germline, CDR1 PRHDT and CDR2 FYEKMQ (reference sequence). CDR3 residues: CASSAWTGDWKSHMNTEAFF. The CDR3 DNA reads as TGTGCCAGCAGCGCCTGGACAGGGGATTGGAAGTCCCATATGAACACTGAAGCTTTCTTT.

V usage is TRBV5-4 and J usage is TRBJ2-7; D is perhaps TRBD2 (6 bases). The CDR3 runs 11 residues. Per germline, CDR1 SGHNT and CDR2 YYREEE (reference sequence). The ends were cut back, 10 bases at V and 2 bases at J, with 10 bases in the middle. The CDR3 region has the DNA TGTGCCGCCTTAGCGGCCTACGAGCAGTACTTC. It specifies CAALAAYEQYF.

The chain couples TRBV18 to TRBJ2-2, with D perhaps TRBD2 (6 bases). Per germline, CDR1 KGHSH and CDR2 LQKENI. Trimming cost V 1 base and J 7 bases, with 10 bases left between them. The CDR3 consists of 14 residues. The CDR3 loop reads CASSPRSGSGELFF. The CDR3 DNA is TGTGCCAGCTCACCACGGTCCGGGAGCGGGGAGCTGTTTTTT.

The chain has TRBV29-1 and TRBJ2-3; TRBD2 aligns across 8 bases. V shed 8 bases, J shed 5 bases, and the junction held 12 bases outside the gene matches. The germline V gene encodes CDR1 SQVTM and CDR2 ANQGSEA. The CDR3 length is 14 residues. The CDR3 is CSSNNEREIDTQYF. The DNA for the CDR3 is TGCAGCTCAAATAACGAGCGGGAGATAGATACGCAGTATTTT.

The gene calls are TRBV7-9 and TRBJ2-7; D perhaps matches TRBD1 (5 bases). Trimming took off 3 bases at V and 5 bases at J, with 11 bases between the two ends. The germline CDR1 and CDR2 sequences are SEHNR and FQNEAQ (reference sequence). There are 13 residues in the CDR3. The CDR3 sequence is CASSFKRGDEQYF. CDR3 nucleotide sequence: TGTGCCAGCAGCTTTAAAAGGGGCGACGAGCAGTACTTC.

The gene calls are TRBV27 and TRBJ2-5, with 13 bases fitting TRBD2. The CDR3 has 15 amino acids. After removal of 7 bases from V and 7 bases from J, the junction contained 9 bases not matched to a gene. Germline CDR1 MNHEY, CDR2 SMNVEV (reference sequence). CDR3 loop: CASIEGLAGRGTQYF. CDR3 coding DNA: TGTGCCAGCATCGAGGGACTAGCGGGGCGCGGGACCCAGTACTTC.

This chain uses TRBV5-6 with TRBJ2-7; 8 positions agree with TRBD2. The CDR3 consists of 14 residues. V lost 0 bases and J lost 5; bases outside the gene matches: 4. Germline V CDR1 and CDR2: SGHDT, YYEEEE. CDR3 in DNA: TGTGCCAGCAGCTTGGGAGCGGGAGTTAACGAGCAGTACTTC. Residues: CASSLGAGVNEQYF.

This rearrangement joins TRBV23-1 to TRBJ2-1; 7 bases map to TRBD2. TRBV23-1 is flagged as an ORF with uncertain function. This CDR3 spans 17 amino acids. The J segment lost 0 bases and the V segment lost 1 base, leaving 6 bases of the junction unmatched. The DNA of the CDR3 is TGCGCCAGCAGTCAATTCACCGGGAGGAGCTCCTACAATGAGCAGTTCTTC. Residues: CASSQFTGRSSYNEQFF.

V and J are TRBV4-2 and TRBJ2-1; 9 bases line up with TRBD2. The V and J ends lost 3 bases and 6 bases, in that order; junction bases with no gene match: 9. The CDR3 covers 16 residues. Germline-derived CDR1 and CDR2 are LGHNA and YNFKEQ. This CDR3 reads CASSQTHSGRINEQFF. The CDR3 region has the DNA TGTGCCAGCAGCCAGACCCACAGCGGGAGGATCAATGAGCAGTTCTTC.

The chain combines TRBV19 with TRBJ2-1, with D tentatively TRBD1 (6 bases). This CDR3 contains 14 residues. V was clipped by 5 bases and J by 2 bases, with 10 bases between them. Germline CDR1 reads LNHDA; CDR2 reads SQIVND (reference sequence). CDR3 sequence (DNA): TGTGCCAGTAGTGCGGACAGAACCTACAATGAGCAGTTCTTC. It codes for CASSADRTYNEQFF.

The V and J genes are TRBV5-1 and TRBJ2-2; D is uncertain. The germline V and J ends were trimmed by 4 bases and 6 bases, with 10 bases remaining between them. CDR3 length equals 13 residues. Germline CDR1 SGHRS, CDR2 YFSETQ. The CDR3 DNA follows: TGCGCCAGCAGCATCGAGGCGGCCGGGGAGCTGTTTTTT. Protein: CASSIEAAGELFF.

This rearrangement joins TRBV19 to TRBJ1-3; D is unresolved. Trimming took off 5 bases at V and 3 bases at J, with 14 bases between the two ends. This CDR3 comprises 15 residues. Germline V gene lookup returns CDR1 LNHDA and CDR2 SQIVND (reference sequence). The CDR3 nucleotides are TGTGCCAGTAGTTTTCAAAGAGGGCTTGGAAACACCATATATTTT. It translates to CASSFQRGLGNTIYF.

This clone was counted a single time. The genes are TRBV18 and TRBJ1-5; 9 nucleotides align to TRBD1. With V trimmed by 3 bases and J by 4 bases, 7 bases remained unmatched. The CDR3 totals 16 residues. CDR1 is KGHSH and CDR2 is LQKENI in the germline V gene. This chain's CDR3 is CASSPTGGTINQPQHF. DNA for the CDR3: TGTGCCAGCTCACCGACAGGGGGGACTATAAATCAGCCCCAGCATTTT.

The gene calls are TRBV2 and TRBJ1-2; the D is unclear. CDR1 and CDR2 from the germline V gene are SNHLY and FYNNEI. This CDR3 has 11 residues. The V end lost 2 bases, the J end lost 8 bases, and 6 bases lay between the germline ends. The CDR3 coding sequence is TGTGCCAGCAGTGAAAAGCCCGGCTACACCTTC. Translating it yields CASSEKPGYTF.

The chain links TRBV2 to TRBJ1-5; 7 nucleotides match TRBD1. Trimming took 4 bases from V and 4 from J; bases not matched to a gene: 4. This CDR3 contains 14 residues. Germline V gives CDR1 SNHLY, CDR2 FYNNEI. The CDR3 region is CASSVGRGNQPQHF. CDR3 in DNA: TGTGCCAGCAGTGTGGGCAGGGGGAATCAGCCCCAGCATTTT.

The chain combines TRBV10-3 with TRBJ1-2; the match to TRBD1 covers 9 bases. The CDR3 loop spans 15 amino acids. Germline values: CDR1 ENHRY, CDR2 SYGVKD. Trimming took 0 bases from V and 6 from J; bases not matched to a gene: 5. As DNA, the CDR3 is TGTGCCATCAGTGAGTCAAGGGGACAGGGCCATGGCTACACCTTC. It specifies CAISESRGQGHGYTF.

This chain links TRBV2 with TRBJ2-4; D is possibly TRBD1 (6 bases). This CDR3 is built from 15 residues. V lost 6 bases and J lost 1, with 13 bases in between. Per germline, CDR1 SNHLY and CDR2 FYNNEI. The CDR3 protein is CASRLTGHAKNIQYF. Written as DNA, the CDR3 is TGTGCCAGCAGGTTGACAGGTCACGCCAAAAACATTCAGTACTTC.

The chain is built from TRBV27 and TRBJ1-1; no firm D call. The CDR3 runs to 13 residues. The germline V and J ends were trimmed by 3 bases and 3 bases, with 8 bases remaining between them. CDR1 and CDR2 from the germline V gene are MNHEY and SMNVEV (reference sequence). This CDR3 is CASSFLGDTEAFF. CDR3 DNA: TGTGCCAGCAGTTTCCTCGGGGACACTGAAGCTTTCTTT.